This T cell receptor beta chain was profiled in a study of shared clonotypes between healthy human individuals. Produced via immunoSEQ multiplex PCR; TCRdb's table is partial and in-frame only. The sample has 2 million to 3 million clones; more than 85% are singletons. The healthy adult donors were HIV-negative and reported no recent acute infections or vaccinations. Study results and limitations: Roughly 5% of naive CD4 clonotypes were shared across four donors.

V lost 1 base to trimming and J lost 4 bases, with 15 bases between them. The CDR3 is made up of 16 amino acids. Germline assignment: CDR1 LNHNV and CDR2 YYDKDF (reference sequence). On this clone itself: The antigen remains undetermined.

The receptor was isolated from a man aged 18-30 years in good health. Some clones in this sample may be carry-over from other donors' samples. The sample consisted of naive CD4+ T cells from PBMCs. The subset is: CD45RA+ positively selected. The chain joins TRBV15 to TRBJ2-3, with D unclear. The CDR3 DNA follows: TGTGCCACCAGCAGAGGTTGGGCCCCCGGTCCAGATACGCAGTATTTT. It codes for CATSRGWAPGPDTQYF.